These T cell receptor beta chains were read from a single sample in a study of response to subunit inactivated influenza vaccine. TCRdb recomputed calls from the RT-PCR reads with MiXCR, one row per CDR3 protein. This table holds some 800,000 distinct CDR3 sequences, around 21% found once. Material: PBMCs from blood, obtained less than 6 days after vaccination. The receptor set was obtained from a man in his forties or fifties who received an inactivated influenza vaccine. The CDR3 runs from the conserved cysteine through the conserved F or W. The D gene is left open where the match is weak. Clone size is given for some rows only: seen once, a few or many times, or a class if the clone is expanded.

cdr3_nt | cdr3_aa | d_call | j_call | v_call | clone_size
TGTGCCACCAGTGATTTTGGGGCCGGCCTGGATACGCAGTATTTT | CATSDFGAGLDTQYF | - | TRBJ2-3 | TRBV24-1 | -
TGTGCCACCGGGGAGCTGTTTTTT | CATGELFF | - | TRBJ2-2 | TRBV15 | -
TGCAGTGCTAGAGATGTGGCTAGCGGAAACTACAATGAGCAGTTCTTC | CSARDVASGNYNEQFF | TRBD2 | TRBJ2-1 | TRBV20-1 | -
TGCAGCGTTAGCGACTCCGGGGAGACCCAGTACTTC | CSVSDSGETQYF | - | TRBJ2-5 | TRBV29-1 | -
TGCAGTGCAGGACAGGGAGTTAATGAGCCCCAGCATTTT | CSAGQGVNEPQHF | TRBD1 | TRBJ1-5 | TRBV20-1 | few
TGTGCCAGCAGGACTTCAGGGTTCTACGAGCAGTACTTC | CASRTSGFYEQYF | - | TRBJ2-7 | TRBV28 | once
TGCAGTGCTAGAGATGTTTTAGCAGGAAGGAATGAGCAGTTCTTC | CSARDVLAGRNEQFF | - | TRBJ2-1 | TRBV20-1 | -
TGTGCCAGCAGTCAACCGGGACAGGGTGACTATGGCTACACCTTC | CASSQPGQGDYGYTF | TRBD1 | TRBJ1-2 | TRBV28 | -
TGTGCCAGCAGGACAGGGTTCGGCGAGACCCAGTACTTC | CASRTGFGETQYF | TRBD1 | TRBJ2-5 | TRBV25-1 | few
TGCGCCAGCAGCTTGGTCCTAGCGGGGAATGAGCAGTTCTTC | CASSLVLAGNEQFF | TRBD2 | TRBJ2-1 | TRBV5-1 | few
TGTGCCAGCAGCAACCACATCTCTGGGGCAGGGTGGATGGAGACCCAGTACTTC | CASSNHISGAGWMETQYF | - | TRBJ2-5 | TRBV11-2 | few
TGCAGCGACCTACTAGCGGGGGCGCAACCTTCCTACAATGAGCAGTTCTTC | CSDLLAGAQPSYNEQFF | TRBD2 | TRBJ2-1 | TRBV29-1 | few
TGCAGTGCTAAGGAAGTCGTAGATCGCACTGAAGCTTTCTTT | CSAKEVVDRTEAFF | - | TRBJ1-1 | TRBV20-1 | -
TGTGCCAGCAGCCCCAGGACAGGTCGGGAGCAGTACTTC | CASSPRTGREQYF | TRBD1 | TRBJ2-7 | TRBV6-1 | few
TGTGCCAGCAGCTTAATTGGGCTGAACACCGGGGAGCTGTTTTTT | CASSLIGLNTGELFF | - | TRBJ2-2 | TRBV11-2 | -
TGTGCCAGCAGTAAGGGGCATGAGCAGTTCTTC | CASSKGHEQFF | - | TRBJ2-1 | TRBV6-5 | -
TGCAGTGCCCCCGACTTTAGCGGCGGATCCTACGAGCAGTACTTC | CSAPDFSGGSYEQYF | - | TRBJ2-7 | TRBV20-1 | -
TGTGCCAGCAGTTTTTCGGCTCAGGGAGAGACCCAGTACTTC | CASSFSAQGETQYF | - | TRBJ2-5 | TRBV12-3/TRBV12-4 | many
TGTGCCAGCAGAAGGGACAGGAGACAAGAGACCCAGTACTTC | CASRRDRRQETQYF | TRBD1 | TRBJ2-5 | TRBV12-3/TRBV12-4 | -
TGTGCCAGCAGTTTTCAGGGTGTAATCTACGAGCAGTACTTC | CASSFQGVIYEQYF | - | TRBJ2-7 | TRBV28 | few
TGTGCCAGCAGGAAGGGGCCCTCTGGGGCCAACGTCCTGACTTTC | CASRKGPSGANVLTF | - | TRBJ2-6 | TRBV12-3/TRBV12-4 | -
TGCGCCAGCAGCTCACCCTTGACAACCATGAACACTGAAGCTTTCTTT | CASSSPLTTMNTEAFF | - | TRBJ1-1 | TRBV4-1 | -
TGTGCCAGCAGCTTGGGGGGGACGGGCCCTCAGTATTTT | CASSLGGTGPQYF | - | TRBJ2-3 | TRBV5-5 | -